Following are 18 T cell receptor beta chains from one sample sequenced in a study of radiation and T cells in renal cell carcinoma. The protocol was immunoSEQ multiplex PCR, while the TCRdb copy is restricted to in-frame clones and leaves out a portion. In the table there are around 140,000 clones, less than 90% of which are singletons. The time point here: blood 4 weeks post-SBRT, at nephrectomy. Noted treatment: 15 Gy SBRT to primary tumor, nephrectomy 4 weeks later. Sequenced material: blood, taken from a patient whose treatment included radiotherapy and nephrectomy. These receptors originate from a woman in her 50s with renal cell carcinoma.

The table lists this clone with many counts. This chain uses TRBV6-4 with TRBJ2-2; D perhaps matches TRBD1 (5 bases). The CDR3 sequence is 13 residues long. Deletions cut 5 bases from V and 8 bases from J, with 12 bases between. CDR1 and CDR2 from the germline V gene are MRHNA and SNTAGT. CDR3 amino acids: CASSSFDRGELFF. CDR3 DNA: TGTGCCAGCAGTTCCTTCGACAGAGGGGAGCTGTTTTTT.

This clone was recorded only once. The V call is TRBV7-2, the J call TRBJ1-1, with D uncertain. CDR1 and CDR2 (germline): SGHTA, FQGNSA. The CDR3 length is 14 residues. V was pared by 2 bases and J by 4 bases, with 11 bases between. The CDR3 nucleotides are TGTGCCAGCAGCTTAATCAACCAAGGCACTGAAGCTTTCTTT. This encodes CASSLINQGTEAFF.

The CDR3 is CASSWGLSNQPQHF. In DNA, the CDR3 is TGTGCCAGCAGCTGGGGATTAAGCAATCAGCCCCAGCATTTT. The gene calls are TRBV9 and TRBJ1-5; no reliable D call. From germline, CDR1 is SGDLS and CDR2 YYNGEE. Trimming took off 4 bases at V and 1 base at J, with 9 bases between the two ends. CDR3 size: 14 residues.

The chain couples TRBV7-3 to TRBJ1-1; D not certain. The germline V gene has CDR1 SGHTA and CDR2 FQGTGA. The V end lost 3 bases, the J end lost 4 bases, and 9 bases lay between the germline ends. The CDR3 spans 13 residues. The CDR3 protein is CASSLGLVTEAFF. The CDR3 nucleotides read TGTGCCAGCAGCTTGGGGTTGGTCACTGAAGCTTTCTTT.

This chain links TRBV9 with TRBJ1-5; the match to TRBD1 covers 7 bases. CDR1 and CDR2 (germline): SGDLS, YYNGEE. Unmatched junction bases numbered 5, after V lost 1 base and J lost 4 bases. The CDR3 consists of 15 residues. This CDR3 reads CASSVQGTENQPQHF. The CDR3 DNA reads TGTGCCAGCAGCGTACAAGGGACAGAGAATCAGCCCCAGCATTTT.

This chain uses TRBV11-2 with TRBJ2-6; 10 bases are a match to TRBD1. V shed 4 bases and J 0 bases; nucleotides not matched to a gene: 6. Germline V lookup: CDR1 SGHAT, CDR2 FQNNGV. This CDR3 has 18 amino acids. The CDR3 DNA sequence: TGTGCCAGCAGCTCCCGGACAGGGGGAAGCTCTGGGGCCAACGTCCTGACTTTC. This gives the protein CASSSRTGGSSGANVLTF.

The chain recombines TRBV19 with TRBJ1-4; D is unresolved. Between the trimmed V and J ends, which lost 3 bases and 7 bases, there was a span of 12 bases. Germline V gene data show CDR1 as LNHDA and CDR2 as SQIVND (reference sequence). There are 14 residues in the CDR3. The CDR3 protein is CASSIGDRGEKLFF. As DNA, the CDR3 is TGTGCCAGTAGTATTGGGGATCGGGGTGAAAAACTGTTTTTT.

This chain joins TRBV4-2 and TRBJ1-1, with D perhaps TRBD1 (6 bases). Germline values: CDR1 LGHNA, CDR2 YNFKEQ. The CDR3 runs 15 residues. Trimming left V 1 base short and J 1 base short, with 10 bases between. The CDR3 DNA is TGTGCCAGCAGCCAAGTCGGGGGCTCGAACACTGAAGCTTTCTTT. Protein product: CASSQVGGSNTEAFF.

The chain couples TRBV2 to TRBJ2-5; D is unresolved. Germline V gene sequence: CDR1 SNHLY, CDR2 FYNNEI. V was trimmed by 2 bases and J by 5 bases, leaving 15 bases between them. This CDR3 spans 15 amino acids. This CDR3 reads CASSEPIPVGETQYF. As DNA, the CDR3 is TGTGCCAGCAGTGAACCCATCCCTGTCGGCGAGACCCAGTACTTC.

The chain employs TRBV28 and TRBJ1-6, with D tentatively TRBD1 (5 bases). Trimming pared 5 bases from V and 8 bases from J, leaving 16 bases between. The CDR3 runs 15 residues. Per the germline V gene, CDR1 is MDHEN and CDR2 is SYDVKM. The CDR3 protein is CASSPHPGGDSPLHF. The CDR3 DNA follows: TGTGCCAGCAGTCCCCACCCCGGGGGTGATTCACCCCTCCACTTT.

V usage is TRBV2 and J usage is TRBJ2-3; TRBD2 agrees at 7 bases. Germline V gene data show CDR1 as SNHLY and CDR2 as FYNNEI. This CDR3 region has 14 residues. With 4 bases clipped from V and 6 bases from J, the junction kept 7 bases outside the gene matches. CDR3 region: CASSVSSGRDTQYF. CDR3 coding DNA: TGTGCCAGCAGTGTATCTAGCGGAAGGGATACGCAGTATTTT.

V gene TRBV10-1 combines with J gene TRBJ2-3; 11 bases line up with TRBD2. CDR1 and CDR2 (germline): WNHNN, SYGVQD (reference sequence). V lost 2 bases, J lost 9 bases, and 7 bases stayed unmatched. This CDR3 contains 15 residues. CDR3 sequence: CASSEASGGPQTQYF. The CDR3 region has the DNA TGCGCCAGCAGTGAGGCTAGCGGGGGGCCCCAGACGCAGTATTTT.

V gene TRBV6-1 combines with J gene TRBJ2-7; TRBD1 matches 7 bases. Trimming removed 8 bases from V and 3 bases from J; junction bases left unmatched: 10. This CDR3 has 14 residues. Per germline, CDR1 MNHNS and CDR2 SASEGT. The CDR3 here is CASASGTAVYEQYF. The CDR3 region has the DNA TGTGCCAGCGCCTCCGGGACAGCAGTCTACGAGCAGTACTTC.

This chain connects TRBV15 to TRBJ2-4; tentative D call: TRBD1 (6 bases). Germline V CDR1 and CDR2: LNHNV, YYDKDF (reference sequence). Trimming took 6 bases from V and 1 from J, leaving 13 bases between them. The CDR3 sequence is 15 residues long. The CDR3 nucleotides read TGTGCCACCAGTAGCGCAGGGGTTGCCAAAAACATTCAGTACTTC. It is translated as CATSSAGVAKNIQYF.

The rearrangement uses TRBV6-5 and TRBJ2-2, with D perhaps matching TRBD2 (5 bases). Germline values: CDR1 MNHEY, CDR2 SVGAGI. CDR3 length: 15 residues. V was cut by 0 bases and J by 1 base, with 6 bases left in between. CDR3 in amino acids: CASSYSGLNTGELFF. The CDR3 coding sequence is TGTGCCAGCAGTTACTCTGGACTGAACACCGGGGAGCTGTTTTTT.

The chain employs TRBV11-2 and TRBJ1-2; 9 bases fit TRBD1. Germline CDR1 is SGHAT and CDR2 is FQNNGV. The CDR3 is 15 amino acids. V was pared by 5 bases and J by 2 bases, with 6 bases of the junction left unmatched. CDR3 DNA: TGTGCCAGCAGCCCCGGGACAGGGAACAACTATGGCTACACCTTC. Its protein product is CASSPGTGNNYGYTF.

For the CDR3, the DNA is TGTGCCGTTCGGAGAGGGGAACAAGAGACCCAGTACTTC. Amino acid sequence: CAVRRGEQETQYF. The genes are TRBV5-4 and TRBJ2-5; D tentatively reads TRBD1 or TRBD2 (5 bases each). Germline assignment: CDR1 SGHNT and CDR2 YYREEE (reference sequence). V lost 10 bases, J lost 2 bases, and 15 bases lay in between. The CDR3 sequence is 13 residues long.

The V gene is TRBV4-2, the J gene TRBJ2-1; 10 bases align to TRBD2. The CDR3 spans 14 residues. Germline CDR1 reads LGHNA; CDR2 reads YNFKEQ. With V trimmed by 4 bases and J by 12 bases, 9 bases remained unmatched. The CDR3 here is CASSPLSRTSGQFF. The CDR3 nucleotides read TGTGCCAGCAGCCCCCTATCCCGGACTAGCGGGCAGTTCTTC.